This T cell receptor (beta chain) comes out of a study of blood T cells in healthy people across ages. Primers used in a second PCR of about 7 to 12 cycles were a sample-barcoded 5' primer and a J-beta primer mix. Via MiXCR, TCRdb re-called the 5' RACE reads, giving one row per CDR3 protein. This sample has some 560,000 distinct CDR3 sequences; 25% to 35% occur once, and the top ten carry approximately 3.7%. General observations from the study: Not knowing donor CMV status may have confounded expanded clonotype changes. Estimated diversity, derived from one million T cells, was regarded as an underestimate.

Of note for this clonotype: The antigen is unknown.

Germline CDR1 and CDR2: DFQATT and SNEGSKA (reference sequence). This CDR3 is 13 amino acids long. Trimming removed 6 bases from V and 7 bases from J; junction bases left unmatched: 9. This sample was also put to use in a study of T cells of mothers and their children. This second study says: It was through the M1S primer of the second PCR that sample barcodes and 2-4 random nucleotides were added.

The origin of this receptor is a boy between 2 and 10 years old in good health. Sample: blood. The chain has TRBV20-1 and TRBJ2-1; 7 nucleotides agree with TRBD2. The CDR3, as DNA: TGCAGTGCAACGTGGCGGGAGCTGAATGAGCAGTTCTTC. Amino acids: CSATWRELNEQFF.